A selection of T cell receptor beta chains follows, all from one sample in a study of T cell responses to AZD1222 COVID-19 vaccine. TCRdb's table, derived via immunoSEQ multiplex PCR, lists solely in-frame clones and lacks some. The table lists roughly 120,000 clones, 87% of them singletons. The sequencing used peripheral blood, collected on day 0 of AZD1222 vaccination. The origin of the receptors is an adult in good health. Both conserved end residues are part of each CDR3. Fields, in order: D gene, V gene, J gene, clone size, CDR3 protein, CDR3 DNA. The D gene is left open where the match is weak. Not every row has a clone size; where given, it reads once, few, many or a size class.

>-|TRBV18|TRBJ2-1|-
CASSPLGARGNEQFF
TGTGCCAGCTCACCTTTGGGGGCGAGGGGGAATGAGCAGTTCTTC
>-|TRBV9|TRBJ1-1|few
CASSVDSLNTEAFF
TGTGCCAGCAGCGTAGACAGTCTAAACACTGAAGCTTTCTTT
>-|TRBV25-1|TRBJ2-2|few
CASSVRTGELFF
TGTGCCAGCAGTGTGAGGACCGGGGAGCTGTTTTTT
>-|TRBV9|TRBJ1-1|-
CASSVQGNTEAFF
TGTGCCAGCAGCGTCCAGGGGAACACTGAAGCTTTCTTT
>-|TRBV14|TRBJ2-7|-
CASSQAVRGWGAYEQYF
TGTGCCAGCAGCCAAGCGGTCCGGGGATGGGGAGCCTACGAGCAGTACTTC
>-|TRBV5-6|TRBJ1-4|-
CASSSREVVGEKLFF
TGTGCCAGCAGCTCCAGGGAAGTGGTAGGGGAAAAACTGTTTTTT
>-|TRBV3-1/TRBV3-2|TRBJ1-3|-
CASSHRQWRSGNTIYF
TGTGCCAGCAGCCATAGACAGTGGAGGTCTGGAAACACCATATATTTT
>TRBD1|TRBV14|TRBJ1-1|-
CASSRYRGLGTEAFF
TGTGCCAGCAGCCGTTACAGGGGGCTGGGAACTGAAGCTTTCTTT
>-|TRBV2|TRBJ1-5|-
CASSFDSNQPQHF
TGTGCCAGCAGTTTCGACAGCAATCAGCCCCAGCATTTT
>TRBD1|TRBV25-1|TRBJ1-2|-
CASSEGTVHGYTF
TGTGCCAGCAGTGAAGGGACAGTTCATGGCTACACCTTC
>TRBD1|TRBV4-1|TRBJ1-2|-
CASSQRTTGIEGGYGYTF
TGCGCCAGCAGCCAAAGGACGACAGGGATAGAGGGCGGCTATGGCTACACCTTC
>-|TRBV18|TRBJ2-7|-
CASSLTGFEQYF
TGTGCCAGCTCACTAACAGGGTTCGAGCAGTACTTC
>-|TRBV5-5|TRBJ1-3|-
CASSFNSGNTIYF
TGTGCCAGCAGCTTTAACTCTGGAAACACCATATATTTT
>-|TRBV19|TRBJ2-3|-
CASTMWDTQYF
TGTGCCAGTACGATGTGGGATACGCAGTATTTT
>-|TRBV11-2|TRBJ1-1|few
CASSLEVDGMNTEAFF
TGTGCCAGCAGCTTAGAGGTGGACGGAATGAACACTGAAGCTTTCTTT
>-|TRBV19|TRBJ1-2|-
CASSITATAYGYTF
TGTGCCAGTAGTATAACGGCGACGGCCTATGGCTACACCTTC
>-|TRBV19|TRBJ2-3|-
CASSIPGNPNTDTQYF
TGTGCCAGTAGTATACCGGGGAATCCCAACACAGATACGCAGTATTTT
>-|TRBV9|TRBJ2-5|-
CASSAGPEETQYF
TGTGCCAGCAGCGCCGGACCGGAAGAGACCCAGTACTTC
>-|TRBV5-1|TRBJ2-6|-
CASSLGQHSGANVLTF
TGCGCCAGCAGCTTGGGACAACACTCTGGGGCCAACGTCCTGACTTTC
>TRBD1|TRBV4-2|TRBJ1-4|-
CASSQESGTGTEKLFF
TGTGCCAGCAGCCAAGAATCAGGGACAGGGACTGAAAAACTGTTTTTT